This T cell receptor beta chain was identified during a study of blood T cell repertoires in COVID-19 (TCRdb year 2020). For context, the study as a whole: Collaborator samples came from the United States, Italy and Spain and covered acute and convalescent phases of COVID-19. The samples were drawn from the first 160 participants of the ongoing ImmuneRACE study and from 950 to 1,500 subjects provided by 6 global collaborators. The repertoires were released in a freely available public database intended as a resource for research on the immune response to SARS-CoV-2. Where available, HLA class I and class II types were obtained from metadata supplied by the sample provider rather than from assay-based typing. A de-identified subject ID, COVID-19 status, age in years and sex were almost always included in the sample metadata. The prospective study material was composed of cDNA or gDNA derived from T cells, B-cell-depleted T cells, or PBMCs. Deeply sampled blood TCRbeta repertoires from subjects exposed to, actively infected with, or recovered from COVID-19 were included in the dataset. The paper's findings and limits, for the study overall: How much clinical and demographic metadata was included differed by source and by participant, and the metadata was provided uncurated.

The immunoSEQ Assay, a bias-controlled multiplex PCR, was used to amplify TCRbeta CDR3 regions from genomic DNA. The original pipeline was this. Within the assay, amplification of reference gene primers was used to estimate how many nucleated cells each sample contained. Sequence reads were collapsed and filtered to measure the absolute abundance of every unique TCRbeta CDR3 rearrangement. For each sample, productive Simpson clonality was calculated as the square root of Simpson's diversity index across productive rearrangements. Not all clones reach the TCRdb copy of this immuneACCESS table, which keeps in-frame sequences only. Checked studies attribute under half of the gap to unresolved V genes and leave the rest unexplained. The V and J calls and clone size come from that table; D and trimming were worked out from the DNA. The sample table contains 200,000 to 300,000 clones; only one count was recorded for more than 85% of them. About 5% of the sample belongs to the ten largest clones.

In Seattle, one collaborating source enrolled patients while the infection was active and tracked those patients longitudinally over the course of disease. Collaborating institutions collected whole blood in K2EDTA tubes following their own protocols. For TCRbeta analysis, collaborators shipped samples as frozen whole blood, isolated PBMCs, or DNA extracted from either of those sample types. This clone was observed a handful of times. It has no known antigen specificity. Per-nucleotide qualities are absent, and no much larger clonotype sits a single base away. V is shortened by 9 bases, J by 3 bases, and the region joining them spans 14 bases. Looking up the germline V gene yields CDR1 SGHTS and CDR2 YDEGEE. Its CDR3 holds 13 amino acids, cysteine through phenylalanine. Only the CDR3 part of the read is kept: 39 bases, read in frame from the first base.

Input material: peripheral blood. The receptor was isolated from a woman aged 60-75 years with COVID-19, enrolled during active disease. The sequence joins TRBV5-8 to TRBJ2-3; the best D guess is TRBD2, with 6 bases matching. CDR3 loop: CATEEGLTDTQYF. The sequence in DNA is TGTGCCACAGAGGAGGGGCTGACAGATACGCAGTATTTT.